This T cell receptor beta chain was identified during a study of sequential checkpoint blockade in melanoma. The sample's treatment: randomized to nivolumab then ipilimumab (arm A) or the reverse (arm B). Patients had received no earlier DNA-damaging chemotherapy. Trimming shortened V by 1 base and J by 0 bases, and 10 bases separated the two germline ends. Germline V gene data show CDR1 as SGHRS and CDR2 as YFSETQ. The CDR3 length is 15 residues. Using immunoSEQ multiplex PCR, the repertoire was profiled, and TCRdb retains in-frame clones only, with some absent. This repertoire shows some 6,200 clones, about 24% found once; its top ten account for about 8%.

The sequence derives from a human donor with melanoma. V is TRBV5-1 and J is TRBJ1-2; possible D gene TRBD1, 5 bases. The sequencing used tumor tissue (inferred from file names), collected from a patient given nivolumab and ipilimumab in sequence. CDR3 amino acids: CASSLRDGTNYGYTF. CDR3 in DNA: TGCGCCAGCAGCTTGCGGGACGGGACTAACTATGGCTACACCTTC. The complete variable domain, with remaining parts taken from reference TRBV5-1 and TRBJ1-2, reads KAGVTQTPRYLIKTRGQQVTLSCSPISGHRSVSWYQQTPGQGLQFLFEYFSETQRNKGNFPGRFSGRQFSNSRSEMNVSTLELGDSALYLCASSLRDGTNYGYTFGSGTRLTVV.